These 27 T cell receptor beta chains originate from one sample sequenced in a study of blood T cell repertoires in COVID-19 (dated by TCRdb to the early 2020s). Receptor amplification or capture employed the immunoSEQ multiplex PCR assay. TCRdb obtained this table from immuneACCESS and retained in-frame rearrangements with V and J assigned. These tables miss some clones; where compared with another copy, unresolved V genes account for less than half of the shortfall, and the remainder is unexplained. The sample table contains approximately 270,000 clones; only one count was recorded for roughly nine tenths of them. Clones ranked in the top ten supply over 8% of the sample. Specimen: peripheral blood. These receptors all stem from a man in his forties with active or convalescent COVID-19.

The chain links TRBV6-1 to TRBJ2-1, with D unresolved. The germline gives CDR1 MNHNS, CDR2 SASEGT. This CDR3 has 16 residues. Trimming removed 1 base from V and 3 bases from J, with 13 bases in between. CDR3 region: CASSEGLSSYYNEQFF. The CDR3 region has the DNA TGTGCCAGCAGTGAAGGACTCTCCTCCTACTACAATGAGCAGTTCTTC.

The genes are TRBV11-2 and TRBJ1-3; D is ambiguous. CDR1 and CDR2 (germline): SGHAT, FQNNGV. Trimming shortened V by 4 bases and J by 3 bases, and 10 bases separated the two germline ends. This CDR3 contains 14 residues. The CDR3 spells CASSWPEGGNTIYF. In DNA form, the CDR3 reads TGTGCCAGCAGCTGGCCCGAGGGTGGAAACACCATATATTTT.

The chain combines TRBV12-5 with TRBJ1-5; D unclear. This CDR3 region has 12 residues. V was cut by 7 bases and J by 5 bases, with 9 bases left in between. From germline, CDR1 is LGHNT and CDR2 FRNRAP. Written as DNA, the CDR3 is TGTGCTAGTGCGGGAATTGATCAGCCCCAGCATTTT. It codes for CASAGIDQPQHF. Together with reference TRBV12-5 and TRBJ1-5, the CDR3 gives the full variable domain: DARVTQTPRHKVTEMGQEVTMRCQPILGHNTVFWYRQTMMQGLELLAYFRNRAPLDDSGMPKDRFSAEMPDATLATLKIQPSEPRDSAVYFCASAGIDQPQHFGDGTRLSIL.

The rearrangement uses TRBV12-3 or TRBV12-4 and TRBJ1-2; possibly TRBD1 for D (6 bases). The V end lost 3 bases, the J end lost 4 bases, and 9 bases lay between the germline ends. The CDR3 spans 13 residues. CDR3 coding DNA: TGTGCCAGCAGTTTTACAGGGAGCTATGGCTACACCTTC. Protein product: CASSFTGSYGYTF.

The J gene is TRBJ2-2, the V gene TRBV3-1 (or the pseudogene TRBV3-2), with D perhaps matching TRBD2 (5 bases). With 2 bases removed from V and 6 bases from J, the gap between germline ends came to 13 bases. Germline V CDR1 and CDR2: LGHDT, YNNKEL (reference sequence). There are 15 residues in the CDR3. Here the CDR3 reads CASSQRSGDAGELFF. CDR3 DNA: TGTGCCAGCAGCCAAAGGTCCGGGGATGCCGGGGAGCTGTTTTTT.

The CDR3 here is CASSLELAGGETQYF. CDR3 in DNA: TGTGCCAGCAGCTTAGAACTAGCGGGAGGGGAGACCCAGTACTTC. The genes are TRBV7-7 and TRBJ2-5; TRBD2 agrees at 13 bases. After removal of 1 base from V and 5 bases from J, the junction contained 1 base not matched to a gene. Germline V gives CDR1 SSHAT, CDR2 FNYEAQ (reference sequence). This CDR3 has 15 amino acids. Variable domain in full (rest from reference TRBV7-7 and TRBJ2-5): GAGVSQSPRYKVTKRGQDVTLRCDPISSHATLYWYQQALGQGPEFLTYFNYEAQPDKSGLPSDRFSAERPEGSISTLTIQRTEQRDSAMYRCASSLELAGGETQYFGPGTRLLVL.

The chain uses TRBV5-6 and TRBJ1-5; TRBD1 matches 11 bases. The CDR3 totals 16 residues. Germline CDR1 and CDR2: SGHDT and YYEEEE. Trimming at V came to 1 base and at J to 6 bases, leaving 6 bases not matched to a gene. The CDR3 protein is CASSLKGTGGSQPQHF. CDR3 in DNA: TGTGCCAGCAGCTTGAAAGGGACAGGGGGAAGTCAGCCCCAGCATTTT.

The genes are TRBV29-1 and TRBJ2-7, with D perhaps matching TRBD2 (6 bases). V was shortened by 7 bases and J by 3 bases, with 19 bases between the two germline ends. This CDR3 has 14 residues. Germline V CDR1 and CDR2: SQVTM, ANQGSEA. CDR3 sequence (DNA): TGCAGCGCGACGACGGGTTCGGGGGACTACGAGCAGTACTTC. Translating it yields CSATTGSGDYEQYF.

This sequence joins TRBV30 and TRBJ1-5, with 9 bases lining up with TRBD1. The J segment lost 4 bases and the V segment lost 1 base, leaving 5 bases of the junction unmatched. The CDR3 sequence is 15 residues long. Germline lookup yields CDR1 GTSNPN and CDR2 SVGIG (reference sequence). The CDR3 DNA follows: TGTGCCTGGAGTGCTAAGACAGGGGGGAATCAGCCCCAGCATTTT. Amino acids: CAWSAKTGGNQPQHF.

This chain connects TRBV4-1 to TRBJ1-1; a possible D gene is TRBD1 (6 bases). The CDR3 is 13 amino acids. V lost 4 bases and J 4 bases, leaving 10 bases between the germline ends. CDR1 and CDR2 from the germline V gene are MGHRA and YSYEKL. The CDR3, as DNA: TGCGCCAGCAGCCCAGGGGTTTCCACTGAAGCTTTCTTT. It encodes CASSPGVSTEAFF.

This sequence joins TRBV5-6 and TRBJ1-2, with 7 bases identical to TRBD1. This CDR3 is 16 amino acids long. Germline V gene sequence: CDR1 SGHDT, CDR2 YYEEEE. J lost 4 bases, V lost 2 bases, and 11 bases had no gene match. CDR3 sequence: CASSLDRALTFYGYTF. CDR3 bases: TGTGCCAGCAGCTTAGACAGGGCCCTAACCTTCTATGGCTACACCTTC. The full variable domain, with the rest looked up from reference TRBV5-6 and TRBJ1-2, is DAGVTQSPTHLIKTRGQQVTLRCSPKSGHDTVSWYQQALGQGPQFIFQYYEEEERQRGNFPDRFSGHQFPNYSSELNVNALLLGDSALYLCASSLDRALTFYGYTFGSGTRLTVV.

The chain joins TRBV7-9 to TRBJ2-1, with D perhaps TRBD1 (5 bases). Germline V gene data show CDR1 as SEHNR and CDR2 as FQNEAQ (reference sequence). Trimming took off 5 bases at V and 6 bases at J, with 14 bases between the two ends. There are 14 residues in the CDR3. CDR3 sequence: CASSPVLGANEQFF. DNA for the CDR3: TGTGCCAGCAGCCCGGTATTAGGGGCCAATGAGCAGTTCTTC. Filled out from reference TRBV7-9 and TRBJ2-1, the complete variable domain reads DTGVSQNPRHKITKRGQNVTFRCDPISEHNRLYWYRQTLGQGPEFLTYFQNEAQLEKSRLLSDRFSAERPKGSFSTLEIQRTEQGDSAMYLCASSPVLGANEQFFGPGTRLTVL.

The J gene is TRBJ2-7, the V gene TRBV28, with 8 bases lining up with TRBD1. Germline V CDR1 and CDR2: MDHEN, SYDVKM. With V trimmed by 4 bases and J by 5 bases, 13 bases remained unmatched. The CDR3 length is 16 residues. The CDR3 DNA reads as TGTGCCAGCAGTTCCCCCCGAGAGGACAGGGTCCACGAGCAGTACTTC. This translates into CASSSPREDRVHEQYF.

V usage is TRBV19 and J usage is TRBJ1-6; D remains ambiguous. CDR1 is LNHDA, CDR2 SQIVND, per germline (reference sequence). This CDR3 is 12 amino acids long. The V gene lost 3 bases and the J gene lost 9 bases, with 6 bases spanning the gap. CDR3 loop: CASSIQRSPLHF. CDR3 nucleotides: TGTGCCAGTAGTATCCAGCGTTCACCCCTCCACTTT.

Points on this clone: This may arise from a read error, as a much more abundant clone is one base away. Here the CDR3 reads CASSLEQSSTDTQYF. The CDR3 region has the DNA TGCGCCAGCAGCTTGGAACAGTCTAGCACAGATACGCAGTATTTT. The chain combines TRBV5-1 with TRBJ2-3, with D unclear. This CDR3 spans 15 amino acids. V was trimmed by 0 bases and J by 0 bases, leaving 8 bases between them. Germline lookup yields CDR1 SGHRS and CDR2 YFSETQ. The full variable domain, rest sourced from reference TRBV5-1 and TRBJ2-3, is KAGVTQTPRYLIKTRGQQVTLSCSPISGHRSVSWYQQTPGQGLQFLFEYFSETQRNKGNFPGRFSGRQFSNSRSEMNVSTLELGDSALYLCASSLEQSSTDTQYFGPGTRLTVL.

The rearrangement joins TRBV15 to TRBJ2-7; 11 nucleotides align to TRBD2. The CDR3 loop spans 15 amino acids. Germline loops: CDR1 LNHNV, CDR2 YYDKDF (reference sequence). V lost 2 bases and J lost 3; bases outside the gene matches: 3. The CDR3 sequence: CATSRQLAGDYEQYF. CDR3 in DNA: TGTGCCACCAGCAGACAACTAGCGGGAGACTACGAGCAGTACTTC.

The rearrangement uses TRBV5-1 and TRBJ1-3; D not certain. Germline CDR1 SGHRS, CDR2 YFSETQ. The V end was cut by 4 bases, the J end by 1 base, with 9 bases between. The CDR3 is made up of 14 amino acids. The CDR3 bases are TGCGCCAGCAGCGTAGCTGCATCTGGAAACACCATATATTTT. Translated: CASSVAASGNTIYF.

J is TRBJ1-2 and V is TRBV2; 7 nucleotides agree with TRBD1. Germline V gene data show CDR1 as SNHLY and CDR2 as FYNNEI. This CDR3 comprises 13 residues. With 10 bases clipped from V and 1 base from J, the junction kept 6 bases outside the gene matches. In nucleotides, the CDR3 is TGTGCCAACGGACAGGACAATAACTATGGCTACACCTTC. The encoded protein is CANGQDNNYGYTF.

The chain has TRBV5-1 and TRBJ2-3; 15 bases match TRBD2. Germline V gene data show CDR1 as SGHRS and CDR2 as YFSETQ. V was pared by 4 bases and J by 8 bases, with 11 bases of the junction left unmatched. This CDR3 comprises 17 residues. Here the CDR3 reads CASSPTPGLAGGTTQYF. The DNA of the CDR3 is TGCGCCAGCAGCCCGACCCCGGGACTAGCGGGGGGAACTACGCAGTATTTT. Based on the CDR3 plus reference TRBV5-1 and TRBJ2-3, the full variable domain is KAGVTQTPRYLIKTRGQQVTLSCSPISGHRSVSWYQQTPGQGLQFLFEYFSETQRNKGNFPGRFSGRQFSNSRSEMNVSTLELGDSALYLCASSPTPGLAGGTTQYFGPGTRLTVL.

In its sample, this clone was seen once. Its ends do not fully match the called genes, so a read error is possible. The chain has TRBV30 and TRBJ2-7; D is ambiguous. The CDR3 spans 13 residues. The germline V gene has CDR1 GTSNPN and CDR2 SVGIG (reference sequence). In DNA, the CDR3 is TGTGCCTGGGGTGTAGCTGCCCCCTACGAGCAGTACTTC. As protein: CAWGVAAPYEQYF. The entire variable domain, with the rest obtained from reference TRBV30 and TRBJ2-7, is as follows: SQTIHQWPATLVQPVGSPLSLECTVEGTSNPNLYWYRQAAGRGLQLLFYSVGIGQISSEVPQNLSASRPQDRQFILSSKKLLLSDSGFYLCAWGVAAPYEQYFGPGTRLTVT.

The chain recombines TRBV28 with TRBJ1-1, with 12 nucleotides matching TRBD1. This CDR3 is 15 amino acids long. Looked up from germline, CDR1 is MDHEN and CDR2 is SYDVKM. V was clipped by 6 bases and J by 6 bases; unmatched bases: 8. CDR3 nucleotides: TGTGCCAGCAGGGGGGGGACAGGGGGCTTCGCTGAAGCTTTCTTT. This encodes CASRGGTGGFAEAFF.

This clone is a singleton in its sample. The gene calls are TRBV3-1 (or the pseudogene TRBV3-2) and TRBJ1-2; D unresolved. V was clipped by 4 bases and J by 8 bases, with 17 bases between them. Germline V CDR1 and CDR2: LGHDT, YNNKEL (reference sequence). The CDR3 contains 14 residues. CDR3 DNA sequence: TGTGCCAGCAGCCCCGCGGCGGGGAGGCACGGCTACACCTTC. Translation gives CASSPAAGRHGYTF.

This clone is classed as medium-sized (0.01 to 0.1%). The chain couples TRBV2 to TRBJ2-7; 7 bases line up with TRBD1. CDR1 and CDR2 (germline): SNHLY, FYNNEI. With V trimmed by 6 bases and J by 9 bases, 8 bases remained unmatched. The CDR3 has 12 residues. The CDR3 sequence: CASRPTGFGQYF. DNA for the CDR3: TGTGCCAGCAGGCCGACAGGGTTCGGGCAGTACTTC.

Regarding this clone: The germline gene is not matched at one end of the junction; a read error may be the cause. The rearrangement joins TRBV7-7 to TRBJ2-2; the D gene is possibly TRBD1 (7 bases). Germline CDR1 is SSHAT and CDR2 is FNYEAQ (reference sequence). This CDR3 contains 17 residues. Written as DNA, the CDR3 is TGTGCTAGCAGCCGGTTTCCCGACAGGGCGGGGACCGGGGAGCTGTTTTTT. Protein product: CASSRFPDRAGTGELFF.

The chain combines TRBV4-1 with TRBJ1-6, with a weak D call TRBD1 (6 bases). This CDR3 is built from 16 residues. Between the trimmed V and J ends, which lost 7 bases and 11 bases, there was a span of 24 bases. Germline V gene sequence: CDR1 MGHRA, CDR2 YSYEKL. In nucleotides, the CDR3 is TGCGCCAGCAACTCGTGGGAGAACAGGGAAGCGGCACCCCTCCACTTT. Protein product: CASNSWENREAAPLHF.

This chain links TRBV7-2 with TRBJ2-3, with D possibly being TRBD1 (5 bases). Germline loops: CDR1 SGHTA, CDR2 FQGNSA. Trimming cost V 2 bases and J 4 bases, with 10 bases left between them. This CDR3 contains 14 residues. The CDR3 reads CASSLRGGPDTQYF. The CDR3 DNA reads TGTGCCAGCAGCTTAAGGGGCGGACCAGATACGCAGTATTTT.

CDR3 sequence reads: CASSEAGETQYF. The CDR3, as DNA: TGCGCCAGCTCCGAAGCCGGAGAGACCCAGTACTTC. The J gene is TRBJ2-5, the V gene TRBV5-1; D uncertain. Germline CDR1 SGHRS, CDR2 YFSETQ. V lost 7 bases to trimming and J lost 4 bases, with 11 bases between them. CDR3 length: 12 amino acids. Based on the CDR3 plus reference TRBV5-1 and TRBJ2-5, the full variable domain is KAGVTQTPRYLIKTRGQQVTLSCSPISGHRSVSWYQQTPGQGLQFLFEYFSETQRNKGNFPGRFSGRQFSNSRSEMNVSTLELGDSALYLCASSEAGETQYFGPGTRLLVL.